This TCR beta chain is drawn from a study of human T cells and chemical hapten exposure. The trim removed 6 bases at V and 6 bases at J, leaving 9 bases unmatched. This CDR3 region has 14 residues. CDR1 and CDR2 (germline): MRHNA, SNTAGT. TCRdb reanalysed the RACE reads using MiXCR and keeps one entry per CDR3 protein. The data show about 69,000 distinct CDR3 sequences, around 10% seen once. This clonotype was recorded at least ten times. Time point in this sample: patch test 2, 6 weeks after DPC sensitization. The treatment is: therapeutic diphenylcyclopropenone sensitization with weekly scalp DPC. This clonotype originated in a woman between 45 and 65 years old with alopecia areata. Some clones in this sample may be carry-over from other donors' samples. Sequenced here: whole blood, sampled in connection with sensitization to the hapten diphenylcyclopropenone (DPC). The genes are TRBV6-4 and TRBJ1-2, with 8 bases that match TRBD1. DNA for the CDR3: TGTGCCAGCAGCGAAGGACAGGGCGCGGATGGCTACACCTTC. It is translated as CASSEGQGADGYTF.